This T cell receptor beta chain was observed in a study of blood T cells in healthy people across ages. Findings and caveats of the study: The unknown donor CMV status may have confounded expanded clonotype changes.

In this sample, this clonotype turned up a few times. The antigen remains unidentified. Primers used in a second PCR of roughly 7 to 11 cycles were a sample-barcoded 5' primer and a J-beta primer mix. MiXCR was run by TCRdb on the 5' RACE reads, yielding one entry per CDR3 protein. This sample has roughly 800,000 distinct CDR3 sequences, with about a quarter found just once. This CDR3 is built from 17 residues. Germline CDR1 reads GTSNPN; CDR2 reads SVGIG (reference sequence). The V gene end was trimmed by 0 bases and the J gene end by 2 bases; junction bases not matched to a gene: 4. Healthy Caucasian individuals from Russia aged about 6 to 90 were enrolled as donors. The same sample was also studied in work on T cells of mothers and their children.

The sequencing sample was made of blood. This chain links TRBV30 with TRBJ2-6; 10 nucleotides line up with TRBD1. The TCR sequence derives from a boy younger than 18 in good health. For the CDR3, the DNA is TGTGCCTGGAGTGTAACGGGACAGGGGACTGGGGCCAACGTCCTGACTTTC. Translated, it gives CAWSVTGQGTGANVLTF.